This T cell receptor (beta chain) originates from a study of shared clonotypes between healthy human individuals. Study-level information: The study drew on a couple of women and a few men aged 18 to 49 as donors.

Genomic DNA per cell subset filled all wells of several immunoSEQ plates. Repertoires were generated with immunoSEQ multiplex PCR, while TCRdb's copy carries only in-frame clones and drops some. The sample lists hundreds of thousands of clones; less than 80% were seen once. V shed 5 bases and J shed 6 bases, with 11 bases lying between them. Germline values: CDR1 SGHAT, CDR2 FQNNGV. The CDR3 sequence is 13 residues long. Study-level points and caveats: Sharing across four donors was seen in 5% to 5.5% of naive CD4 clonotypes. On the whole, naive subsets had larger estimated richness than memory subsets had.

The table lists this clone with a few counts. Its antigen is unknown. The chain has TRBV11-2 and TRBJ2-1; D gene uncertain. The specimen was memory CD4+ T cells sorted from blood. Regarding subset: CD45RA-negative fraction. The clonotype was recovered from a woman in her thirties in good health. CDR3 in amino acids: CASSQERGNEQFF. The CDR3 DNA reads as TGTGCCAGCAGCCAGGAAAGAGGCAATGAGCAGTTCTTC.